The 11 T cell receptor beta chains given below trace back to one sample, sequenced in a study of T cells in Graves' hyperthyroidism and ophthalmopathy. Researchers took RNA transcripts and amplified the TCR beta CDR3 regions from them. During a first-round RT-PCR of the TCR CDR3, the HTBI primer set was used. TCRdb used MiXCR to reprocess the multiplex PCR reads, holding one entry per CDR3 protein. The table lists about 640,000 distinct CDR3 sequences, more than 12% of them singletons. The sequenced material came from blood. All receptors come from a woman between 50 and 59 years old with Graves' ophthalmopathy.

This clonotype came up many times. The J gene is TRBJ2-7, the V gene TRBV28; possible D gene TRBD1, 6 bases. V shed 4 bases and J shed 1 base, with 8 bases lying between them. CDR1 is MDHEN, CDR2 SYDVKM, per germline. The CDR3 totals 13 residues. The CDR3 sequence: CASSSGQSYEQYF. DNA of the CDR3: TGTGCCAGCAGTTCGGGACAATCCTACGAGCAGTACTTC. Full variable domain (missing parts from reference TRBV28 and TRBJ2-7): DVKVTQSSRYLVKRTGEKVFLECVQDMDHENMFWYRQDPGLGLRLIYFSYDVKMKEKGDIPEGYSVSREKKERFSLILESASTNQTSMYLCASSSGQSYEQYFGPGTRLTVT.

In this sample, this clonotype turned up many times. The chain's CDR3 is CASIVNTEAFF. DNA for the CDR3: TGTGCCAGCATCGTGAACACTGAAGCTTTCTTT. The gene calls are TRBV12-3 or TRBV12-4 and TRBJ1-1, with no clear D. There are 11 residues in the CDR3. V lost 7 bases and J 0 bases, leaving 3 bases between the germline ends.

This clonotype was counted ten times or more. The J gene is TRBJ2-5, the V gene TRBV5-1; D unresolved. The germline CDR1 and CDR2 sequences are SGHRS and YFSETQ. CDR3 length: 11 amino acids. V gave up 4 bases and J gave up 4 bases, with 5 bases separating them. CDR3 protein: CASSHSETQYF. Written as DNA, the CDR3 is TGCGCCAGCAGCCATTCAGAGACCCAGTACTTC.

This clonotype was observed many times. The V call is TRBV7-9, the J call TRBJ1-1; possibly TRBD1 for D (6 bases). In germline, CDR1 is SEHNR, CDR2 FQNEAQ (reference sequence). Trimming removed 5 bases at V and 1 base at J, with 11 bases between. This CDR3 contains 14 residues. CDR3 sequence: CASSRSDRNTEAFF. The CDR3 region has the DNA TGTGCCAGCAGCCGCTCGGACAGGAACACTGAAGCTTTCTTT.

This clonotype has at least ten counts. V is TRBV2 and J is TRBJ2-5; 9 nucleotides agree with TRBD1. The length of the CDR3 is 14 residues. Germline V lookup: CDR1 SNHLY, CDR2 FYNNEI. Trimming removed 6 bases from V and 5 bases from J; junction bases left unmatched: 7. Written as DNA, the CDR3 is TGTGCCAGCAGCCCAACAGGGGGCGTCGAGACCCAGTACTTC. Amino acid sequence: CASSPTGGVETQYF.

V is TRBV7-9 and J is TRBJ2-7, with D possibly matching TRBD2 (5 bases). V shed 6 bases and J shed 0 bases, with 12 bases lying between them. The CDR3 contains 14 residues. Germline V CDR1 and CDR2: SEHNR, FQNEAQ (reference sequence). Written as DNA, the CDR3 is TGTGCCAGCAGGTCAGGACTGAGCTCCTACGAGCAGTACTTC. It translates to CASRSGLSSYEQYF. Using reference TRBV7-9 and TRBJ2-7 for the parts outside the CDR3, the full variable domain is DTGVSQNPRHKITKRGQNVTFRCDPISEHNRLYWYRQTLGQGPEFLTYFQNEAQLEKSRLLSDRFSAERPKGSFSTLEIQRTEQGDSAMYLCASRSGLSSYEQYFGPGTRLTVT.

On this clonotype: A much larger clone is a single base away; this may be a read error. The genes are TRBV20-1 and TRBJ1-5, with 11 bases aligning to TRBD1. CDR1 is DFQATT, CDR2 SNEGSKA, per germline (reference sequence). The CDR3 has 15 residues. V was pared by 6 bases and J by 4 bases, with 8 bases of the junction left unmatched. The CDR3 DNA is TGCAGTGCCGGCGGACAGGGGGCCTTAAATCAGCCCCAGCATTTT. Protein: CSAGGQGALNQPQHF.

Comment on this clonotype: A much larger clone differs by one base, so this may be a read error. The rearrangement uses TRBV5-1 and TRBJ2-7, with D possibly matching TRBD2 (5 bases). Germline CDR1 and CDR2: SGHRS and YFSETQ. The CDR3 is 13 residues long. V was cut by 4 bases and J by 6 bases, with 14 bases left in between. In DNA form, the CDR3 reads TGCGCCAGCAGCCACTCGGCAGGAGGCGAGCAGTACTTC. It encodes CASSHSAGGEQYF.

This clonotype came up a few times. V usage is TRBV9 and J usage is TRBJ2-1; 9 nucleotides match TRBD1. The germline V gene has CDR1 SGDLS and CDR2 YYNGEE. The CDR3 covers 13 residues. V shed 5 bases, J shed 3 bases, and the junction held 0 bases outside the gene matches. In DNA form, the CDR3 reads TGTGCCAGCAGGGGACAGGGCTACAATGAGCAGTTCTTC. This encodes CASRGQGYNEQFF.

This clonotype was picked up many times. The genes are TRBV19 and TRBJ2-7; D not resolved. The V and J ends lost 7 bases and 6 bases respectively, with 10 bases between them. Germline CDR1 is LNHDA and CDR2 is SQIVND (reference sequence). The CDR3 spans 11 residues. This CDR3 reads CASNDGFEQYF. The CDR3 DNA reads TGTGCCAGTAATGATGGGTTCGAGCAGTACTTC.

This clonotype was found a few times. V gene TRBV15 combines with J gene TRBJ1-2; a weak D match, TRBD1 (6 bases). V gave up 3 bases and J gave up 3 bases, with 17 bases separating them. The germline CDR1 and CDR2 sequences are LNHNV and YYDKDF (reference sequence). The CDR3 consists of 16 residues. Here the CDR3 reads CATSRPTGGRDYGYTF. The CDR3, as DNA: TGTGCCACCAGCAGGCCTACGGGGGGGCGAGACTATGGCTACACCTTC.